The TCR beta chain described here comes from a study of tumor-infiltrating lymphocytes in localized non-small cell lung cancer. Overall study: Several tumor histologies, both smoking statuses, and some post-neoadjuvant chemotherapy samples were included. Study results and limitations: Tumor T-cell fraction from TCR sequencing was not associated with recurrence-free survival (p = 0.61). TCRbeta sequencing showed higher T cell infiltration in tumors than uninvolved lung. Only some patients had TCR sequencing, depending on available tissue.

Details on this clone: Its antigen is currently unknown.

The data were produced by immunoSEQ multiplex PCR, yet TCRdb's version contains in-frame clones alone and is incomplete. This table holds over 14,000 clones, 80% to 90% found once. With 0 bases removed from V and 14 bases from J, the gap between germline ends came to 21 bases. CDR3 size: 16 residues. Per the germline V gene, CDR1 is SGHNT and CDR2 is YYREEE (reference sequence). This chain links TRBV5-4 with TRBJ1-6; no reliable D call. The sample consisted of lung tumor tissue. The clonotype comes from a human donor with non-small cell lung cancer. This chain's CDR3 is CASSLAGSRLPGALHF. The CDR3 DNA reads TGTGCCAGCAGCTTGGCCGGCAGCAGACTACCCGGAGCCCTCCACTTT. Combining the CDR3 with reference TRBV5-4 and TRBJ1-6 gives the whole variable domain ETGVTQSPTHLIKTRGQQVTLRCSSQSGHNTVSWYQQALGQGPQFIFQYYREEENGRGNFPPRFSGLQFPNYSSELNVNALELDDSALYLCASSLAGSRLPGALHFGNGTRLTVT.